These T cell receptor beta chains were read from a single sample in a study of control samples from healthy donors and cancer patients. The table came from immunoSEQ multiplex PCR; TCRdb's copy has only in-frame clones and leaves some out. The sample has more than 140,000 clones, about 89% seen once. The sample taken for sequencing was blood. These receptors were collected from a man aged 18 to 29 in good health. The CDR3 runs from the conserved cysteine through the conserved F or W. D genes are given only for firm matches. Where a row states a size, it is once, few, many or the class of an expanded clone; other rows omit it.

TRBV9,TRBD2,NA,TRBJ2-2,TGTGCCAGCAGCACTCTAGCGGGGGGTTTCACCGGGGAGCTGTTTTTT,CASSTLAGGFTGELFF
TRBV5-1,NA,NA,TRBJ2-3,TGCGCCAGCAGCTTGGCTTGGAGCACAGATACGCAGTATTTT,CASSLAWSTDTQYF
TRBV2,TRBD2,NA,TRBJ2-5,TGTGCCAGCAGTGAGCGGGGGGGCCAAGAGACCCAGTACTTC,CASSERGGQETQYF
TRBV28,TRBD2,NA,TRBJ2-7,TGTGCCAGCAGTTTTGGGAGTAGCGGGGCCCACTACGAGCAGTACTTC,CASSFGSSGAHYEQYF
TRBV5-4,NA,NA,TRBJ1-2,TGTGCCAGCAGTTTTCACAGGGATGGCTACACCTTC,CASSFHRDGYTF
TRBV9,TRBD2,NA,TRBJ2-1,TGTGCCAGCAGTAAAACTAGCGGGGGGTGGTCCTACAATGAGCAGTTCTTC,CASSKTSGGWSYNEQFF
TRBV7-3,TRBD2,NA,TRBJ2-3,TGTGCCAGCAGCTTTTCCCCGGGGGGGGCGGAAGATACGCAGTATTTT,CASSFSPGGAEDTQYF
TRBV7-8,NA,NA,TRBJ1-5,TGTGCCAGCAGCTTAGCACGCGGGGATAGCAATCAGCCCCAGCATTTT,CASSLARGDSNQPQHF
TRBV7-3,TRBD1,NA,TRBJ2-3,TGTGCCAGCAGCTTAAGCAGGGGGGATACGCAGTATTTT,CASSLSRGDTQYF
TRBV7-2,NA,NA,TRBJ1-5,TGTGCCAGCAGCTCCAGCTGGGGAGGCAATCAGCCCCAGCATTTT,CASSSSWGGNQPQHF
TRBV15,NA,NA,TRBJ1-4,TGTGCCACCAGCAGAGATCAGCGGCAGCCCAATGAAAAACTGTTTTTT,CATSRDQRQPNEKLFF
TRBV19,TRBD1,NA,TRBJ2-1,TGTGCCAGTAATTTCAGACAGGGCTCCTACAATGAGCAGTTCTTC,CASNFRQGSYNEQFF
TRBV4-1,NA,NA,TRBJ1-4,TGCGCCGCGACGGGGGTAGCTAATGAAAAACTGTTTTTT,CAATGVANEKLFF
TRBV5-1,NA,once,TRBJ2-2,TGCGCCAGCAGCCTAACGTCTGGGGCCGGGGAGCTGTTTTTT,CASSLTSGAGELFF
TRBV5-4,TRBD1,NA,TRBJ2-3,TGTGCCAGCAGCTTCAGGGGGCGAGGCACAGATACGCAGTATTTT,CASSFRGRGTDTQYF
TRBV10-3,NA,NA,TRBJ2-2,TGTGCCATCAGTGATAAGGGAGGGGAGCTGTTTTTT,CAISDKGGELFF
TRBV25-1,NA,NA,TRBJ1-5,TGTGCCAGCAGTGCCTATAATCAGCCCCAGCATTTT,CASSAYNQPQHF
TRBV4-1,NA,once,TRBJ2-3,TGCGCCAGCAGCGTCCGGGACATACAAGATACGCAGTATTTT,CASSVRDIQDTQYF
TRBV18,TRBD1,once,TRBJ1-1,TGTGCCAGCTCACTAGGGACAGGGGGCCCTGGAGTAGCTTTCTTT,CASSLGTGGPGVAFF
TRBV5-1,TRBD1,NA,TRBJ2-7,TGCGCCAGCAGCGCAAAGACCGGGACAGGGGGCCACGAGCAGTACTTC,CASSAKTGTGGHEQYF
TRBV14,NA,NA,TRBJ1-6,TGTGCCAGCAGCCGAGACAGGCGAATCTCCTATAATTCACCCCTCCACTTT,CASSRDRRISYNSPLHF
TRBV5-1,NA,NA,TRBJ2-4,TGCGCCAGCAGCTTGGAGGGGGAACTTTCTTCCCTTCAGTACTTC,CASSLEGELSSLQYF
TRBV10-3,NA,NA,TRBJ2-7,TGTGCCATCAGTGACCCGGGACACCAAGACGAGCAGTACTTC,CAISDPGHQDEQYF
TRBV5-1,NA,NA,TRBJ1-2,TGCGCCAGCAGCTTGGGGACAGAGGGCTATGGCTACACCTTC,CASSLGTEGYGYTF
TRBV11-3,NA,NA,TRBJ2-1,TGTGCCAGCAGCTTAGGGGGTTACAATGAGCAGTTCTTC,CASSLGGYNEQFF
TRBV30,NA,NA,TRBJ2-2,TGTGCCTGGAGCGGGGCAAACACCGGGGAGCTGTTTTTT,CAWSGANTGELFF
TRBV5-4,TRBD2,NA,TRBJ2-1,TGTGCCAGCAGCACACCTCCTCTAGCGGGGGGGCTCTCCTACAATGAGCAGTTCTTC,CASSTPPLAGGLSYNEQFF
TRBV4-1,NA,NA,TRBJ2-3,TGCGCCAGCAGCCAAGAGGCAGCGGGCACAGATACGCAGTATTTT,CASSQEAAGTDTQYF
TRBV6-4,NA,NA,TRBJ2-7,TGTGCCAGCAGTGCGGGGCCGCTAGGAGAGCAGTACTTC,CASSAGPLGEQYF
TRBV19,NA,NA,TRBJ1-5,TGTGCCAGTAGTACCTTATCTATTAGTAATCAGCCCCAGCATTTT,CASSTLSISNQPQHF
TRBV2,NA,NA,TRBJ2-5,TGTGCCAGCAGTGTCGGGTACCAAGAGACCCAGTACTTC,CASSVGYQETQYF
TRBV4-3,TRBD1,NA,TRBJ1-1,TGCGCCAGCAGCCGAGTGACAGGGGGTAATGAAGCTTTCTTT,CASSRVTGGNEAFF
TRBV6-5,TRBD1,NA,TRBJ1-4,TGTGCCAGCAGTTACCAACGGGACAGGACGCCTCTGTTTTTT,CASSYQRDRTPLFF
TRBV11-2,NA,NA,TRBJ1-2,TGTGCCAGCAGCTCCATCCGACCGGACGGGAACTATGGCTACACCTTC,CASSSIRPDGNYGYTF
TRBV28,TRBD1,once,TRBJ1-5,TGTGCCAGCAACAGGGGGAACAATCAGCCCCAGCATTTT,CASNRGNNQPQHF
TRBV10-3,TRBD1,NA,TRBJ1-5,TGTGCCATCAGTGGGGGCGACAGGGGCGATCAGCCCCAGCATTTT,CAISGGDRGDQPQHF
TRBV27,TRBD2,NA,TRBJ2-7,TGTGCCAGCAGGCCCGCTGGAGCGGGGGGGCCTTTGGACCACGAGCAGTACTTC,CASRPAGAGGPLDHEQYF
TRBV3-1/TRBV3-2,TRBD1,NA,TRBJ1-2,TGTGCCAGCAGCCAAGACCTTTCAGGGGGCGGGGGCTACACCTTC,CASSQDLSGGGGYTF
TRBV29-1,NA,NA,TRBJ1-2,TGCAGCGTTGCGGTAACTCCCGGGATGTATGGCTACACCTTC,CSVAVTPGMYGYTF
TRBV19,TRBD2,NA,TRBJ2-5,TGTGCCAGTAGTCCCACTAGCGGGGGAACTGAGACCCAGTACTTC,CASSPTSGGTETQYF
TRBV30,TRBD2,NA,TRBJ2-3,TGTGCCTGGATGCGGGGGGGAACAGATACGCAGTATTTT,CAWMRGGTDTQYF
TRBV5-6,TRBD2,NA,TRBJ2-7,TGTGCCAGCAGTACCAGCGGGGGGCTCGCTTTCTACGAGCAGTACTTC,CASSTSGGLAFYEQYF
TRBV6-5,NA,NA,TRBJ2-3,TGTGCCAGCAGCTTCGGACGGCTCGCCGATACGCAGTATTTT,CASSFGRLADTQYF
TRBV6-1,NA,NA,TRBJ1-2,TGTGCCAGCAGTGAAGCCGACAGACGCTATTATGGCTACACCTTC,CASSEADRRYYGYTF
TRBV7-6,NA,NA,TRBJ2-1,TGTGCCAGCAGCTTAGCAGAAACGACAGTCCTCTCGGGCGTTGAGCAGTTCTTC,CASSLAETTVLSGVEQFF
TRBV3-1/TRBV3-2,NA,NA,TRBJ1-4,TGTGCCAGCAGCTCCTTGCCAGGGGAGTTTGGAAAACTGTTTTTT,CASSSLPGEFGKLFF
TRBV5-1,TRBD1,NA,TRBJ2-1,TGCGCCAGCAGCTTGACAGGGGGCGAGGGTGATGAGCAGTTCTTC,CASSLTGGEGDEQFF
TRBV11-1,NA,NA,TRBJ2-2,TGTGCCAGCCGCCCTTTTGACACCGGGGAGCTGTTTTTT,CASRPFDTGELFF
TRBV11-3,TRBD2,NA,TRBJ2-5,TGTGCCAGCAGCTCGCCCATATTAGGTCAAGCGGGGGGTAAAGAGACCCAGTACTTC,CASSSPILGQAGGKETQYF
TRBV7-9,NA,once,TRBJ2-5,TGTGCCAGCAGCCCTTGGACGGGATCGTACCAAGAGACCCAGTACTTC,CASSPWTGSYQETQYF